These T cell receptor beta chains were read from a single sample in a study of shared clonotypes between healthy human individuals. Some clones are missing from TCRdb's copy, which holds only in-frame ones; the method was immunoSEQ multiplex PCR. The profile shows under 1,100,000 clones, approximately 72% of them singletons. Sequencing input: memory CD4+ T cells sorted from blood. The receptors originated from a man aged 18 to 30 in good health. Both conserved end residues are part of each CDR3. A D gene is named only where the DNA matches it firmly. The size field is filled for only some rows; it gives once, few, many or a size class.

.	once	TRBV21-1	TRBJ2-1	TGTGCCAGCAGCAAACTAGATGGGGTACGGACCATCCGGGCCTGCTACAATGAGCAGTTCTTC	CASSKLDGVRTIRACYNEQFF
.	.	TRBV19	TRBJ1-1	TGTGCCAGTAGTCCCTTGGGGGGCACGACTTTCTTT	CASSPLGGTTFF
.	.	TRBV6-1	TRBJ1-5	TGTGCCAGCGCTGGAGGGGTTAGCAATCAGCCCCAGCATTTT	CASAGGVSNQPQHF
.	.	TRBV6-5	TRBJ1-1	TGTGCCAGCAGTGCCCCTGGGGCGAACACTGAAGCTTTCTTT	CASSAPGANTEAFF
.	once	TRBV30	TRBJ2-1	TGTGCCTGGATTGACCCAGGGAGTCCCTACAATGAGCAGTTCTTC	CAWIDPGSPYNEQFF
.	few	TRBV19	TRBJ2-7	TGTGCCACCTCAACCGGACAGCAGCCCTACGAGCAGTACTTC	CATSTGQQPYEQYF
TRBD2	.	TRBV5-4	TRBJ2-5	TGTGCCAGCAGCTCTGGGACTAGCGGGTCTGAAGAGACCCAGTACTTC	CASSSGTSGSEETQYF
TRBD1	.	TRBV2	TRBJ1-6	TGTGCCAGCAGTGGGGGACAGTTCGGGTCACCCCTCCACTTT	CASSGGQFGSPLHF
.	.	TRBV10-3	TRBJ1-2	TGTGCCATCAGTGAACAGGGCCCTTATGGCTACACCTTC	CAISEQGPYGYTF
TRBD1	once	TRBV5-1	TRBJ2-7	TGCGCCAGCAGCGAGGGGACAGATAGCTACGAGCAGTACTTC	CASSEGTDSYEQYF
.	.	TRBV7-6	TRBJ2-1	TGTGCCAGCAGCTCAAGTAGCAATGAGCAGTTCTTC	CASSSSSNEQFF
.	.	TRBV28	TRBJ1-6	TGTGCCAGCAGTTCTGGAGGTCTTAATTCACCCCTCCACTTT	CASSSGGLNSPLHF
.	.	TRBV4-3	TRBJ2-7	TGCGCCAGCAGCCAGGCCCAAGGGGGAAGGTCCGAGCAGTACTTC	CASSQAQGGRSEQYF
.	.	TRBV11-2	TRBJ2-7	TGTGCCAGCACCGTTCAGTTGGCAGGGGAAACCTACGAGCAGTACTTC	CASTVQLAGETYEQYF
TRBD1	.	TRBV27	TRBJ1-5	TGTGCCAGCAGCCGGACAGGGGGCTATCAGCCCCAGCATTTT	CASSRTGGYQPQHF
.	.	TRBV27	TRBJ2-7	TGTGCCAGCAGTTCTAGCTCCTACGAGCAGTACTTC	CASSSSSYEQYF
.	.	TRBV30	TRBJ2-2	TGTGCCTGGAACGTGGGTTACTACGCCGGGGAGCTGTTTTTT	CAWNVGYYAGELFF
TRBD1	.	TRBV27	TRBJ1-3	TGTGCCAGCAGTTTAAGGGCAGGGGGAACTCGTAAACTCTCTGGAAACACCATATATTTT	CASSLRAGGTRKLSGNTIYF
TRBD2	.	TRBV10-1	TRBJ2-3	TGCGCCAGCAGTGACAATAGCGGGGGCACAGATACGCAGTATTTT	CASSDNSGGTDTQYF
.	many	TRBV6-1	TRBJ1-5	TGTGCCACCTCTAAAATCGGGGGCGCTAGCCAGCCCCAGCATTTT	CATSKIGGASQPQHF
TRBD2	.	TRBV4-2	TRBJ2-3	TGTGCCAGCAGCCAAGAAAGACTAGCGACAGATACGCAGTATTTT	CASSQERLATDTQYF
TRBD1	.	TRBV9	TRBJ2-2	TGTGCCAGCAGCGGAACAGGGACAGAAAACACCGGGGAGCTGTTTTTT	CASSGTGTENTGELFF
.	.	TRBV30	TRBJ2-7	TGTGCCTGCCGAACACAGGGAAGCTCCTACGAGCAGTACTTC	CACRTQGSSYEQYF
.	.	TRBV19	TRBJ2-2	TGTGCCAGTAGTCCCCCAAAAGGGGAGCTGTTTTTT	CASSPPKGELFF
.	once	TRBV7-2	TRBJ2-2	TGTGCCAGCACCAGCTGGGGTAGCGGAGCCACCGGGGAGCTGTTTTTT	CASTSWGSGATGELFF
.	.	TRBV5-6	TRBJ2-3	TGTGCCAGCATCATCTATGCTAGCACAGATACGCAGTATTTT	CASIIYASTDTQYF
.	.	TRBV11-3	TRBJ1-6	TGTGCCAGCAGCTTAACGGGTAGTATACTGGCGGGATCACCCCTCCACTTT	CASSLTGSILAGSPLHF
.	.	TRBV7-9	TRBJ1-1	TGTGCCAGCAGCTTTGATTTGAGTCGAACGACTGAAGCTTTCTTT	CASSFDLSRTTEAFF
.	.	TRBV27	TRBJ1-4	TGTGCCAGCAGTTTAATGGGATTGGGACTGAGTAATGAAAAACTGTTTTTT	CASSLMGLGLSNEKLFF
TRBD1	.	TRBV5-6	TRBJ1-1	TGTGCCAGCAGCTTCGTCAGGGGGCTGAGGAACACTGAAGCTTTCTTT	CASSFVRGLRNTEAFF
TRBD1	.	TRBV13	TRBJ1-2	TGTGCCAGCAGCTTAGGGACAGGGGGTTATGGCTACACCTTC	CASSLGTGGYGYTF
TRBD2	.	TRBV11-2	TRBJ2-7	TGTGCCAGCAGCCATGTTAAGCGGGGGGGCCCCTACGAGCAGTACTTC	CASSHVKRGGPYEQYF
.	.	TRBV7-2	TRBJ2-3	TGTGCCAGCAGCTTAGCAGGGGGGATAGATACGCAGTATTTT	CASSLAGGIDTQYF
.	.	TRBV11-2	TRBJ1-2	TGTGCCAGCAGCCCGGGGGTGGCGGGGCTTGATTATGGCTACACCTTC	CASSPGVAGLDYGYTF
.	.	TRBV2	TRBJ2-1	TGTGCCAGCAGCACCGGACACTTTAGCAATGAGCAGTTCTTC	CASSTGHFSNEQFF
.	.	TRBV11-3	TRBJ2-7	TGTGCCAGCAGCAACATGGGCCCCTACGAGCAGTACTTC	CASSNMGPYEQYF
.	few	TRBV5-4	TRBJ2-3	TGTGCCAGCACCCTATCGGGTACCACAGATACGCAGTATTTT	CASTLSGTTDTQYF
.	.	TRBV6-6	TRBJ1-4	TGTGCCAGCAGTTGGGTATCGTCCACTAATGAAAAACTGTTTTTT	CASSWVSSTNEKLFF
TRBD1	.	TRBV4-1	TRBJ1-4	TGCGCCAGCAGCCTGGGACAGGGGAAGGATGAAAAACTGTTTTTT	CASSLGQGKDEKLFF
.	.	TRBV5-4	TRBJ1-2	TGTGCCAGCAGCCGGAAACAGGTCAATGGCTACACCTTC	CASSRKQVNGYTF
.	.	TRBV28	TRBJ1-2	TGTGCCACCCTTCCAAATTTAAACTATGGCTACACCTTC	CATLPNLNYGYTF
.	.	TRBV29-1	TRBJ2-3	TGCAGCGTTCAGTACACAGATACGCAGTATTTT	CSVQYTDTQYF
.	.	TRBV6-1	TRBJ1-5	TGTGCCAGCAGTGGGAGCAATCAGCCCCAGCATTTT	CASSGSNQPQHF
.	.	TRBV29-1	TRBJ2-1	TGCAGCGTTGAGGGGGTAGGGTTCAATGAGCAGTTCTTC	CSVEGVGFNEQFF
.	.	TRBV9	TRBJ2-1	TGTGCCAGCAGCGTACGCGGTTTAGGCAATGAGCAGTTCTTC	CASSVRGLGNEQFF
.	many	TRBV29-1	TRBJ1-2	TGCAGCGTTGAAGTTCCACCAGGGCACTATGGCTACACCTTC	CSVEVPPGHYGYTF